These 9 T cell receptor beta chains were sequenced from one sample in a study of T cell repertoires in ileal Crohn's disease. Time point specified: neoterminal ileum biopsy at postoperative endoscopy, about 6 months after surgery. The method was immunoSEQ multiplex PCR; TCRdb's version includes in-frame clones alone and lacks a portion of them. The data contain roughly 4,400 clones, roughly 85% of them singletons. The specimen was ileal tissue. These receptors all stem from an adult with Crohn's disease.

Comment on this clone: Different DNA sequences within this sample yield the same CDR3. This chain joins TRBV6-6 and TRBJ2-7; 8 positions match TRBD1. Germline CDR1 MNHNY, CDR2 SVGAGI (reference sequence). The CDR3 covers 13 residues. The V and J ends lost 5 bases and 7 bases, in that order; junction bases with no gene match: 7. Written as DNA, the CDR3 is TGTGCCAGCAGTAAGACAGGGGACTGGGAGCAGTACTTC. Its protein product is CASSKTGDWEQYF.

This clone was recorded only once. Other DNA sequences within the sample encode an identical CDR3. For the CDR3, the DNA is TGTGCCAGTAGTAGGGGTTTGGGGAACACTGAAGCTTTCTTT. Protein: CASSRGLGNTEAFF. The V call is TRBV19, the J call TRBJ1-1; D gene uncertain. The V end was cut by 4 bases, the J end by 1 base, with 10 bases between. In germline, CDR1 is LNHDA, CDR2 SQIVND (reference sequence). The CDR3 contains 14 residues.

This clone was counted only a few times. The chain couples TRBV14 to TRBJ1-3; D is possibly TRBD1 (6 bases). From germline, CDR1 is SGHDN and CDR2 FVKESK. CDR3 length: 15 amino acids. V shed 3 bases and J shed 5 bases, with 14 bases lying between them. The DNA of the CDR3 is TGTGCCAGCAGCCATGCTTGGACAGCCCGAAACACCATATATTTT. Its protein is CASSHAWTARNTIYF.

The chain employs TRBV27 and TRBJ2-1, with D perhaps TRBD2 (5 bases). Germline V gene sequence: CDR1 MNHEY, CDR2 SMNVEV (reference sequence). V was cut by 5 bases and J by 10 bases, with 21 bases left in between. The CDR3 totals 15 residues. CDR3 sequence: CASSPAVLVLDEQFF. In DNA form, the CDR3 reads TGTGCCAGCAGTCCCGCCGTACTAGTTTTGGACGAGCAGTTCTTC.

This clone was observed once. The J gene is TRBJ2-1, the V gene TRBV11-3; 15 bases fit TRBD2. V trimming: 5 bases; J trimming: 9 bases; junction bases outside the gene matches: 5. Germline CDR1 reads SGHNT; CDR2 reads YENEEA. There are 15 residues in the CDR3. The CDR3 is CASSGGLAGGVEQFF. The CDR3 DNA sequence: TGTGCCAGCAGCGGCGGACTAGCGGGAGGGGTTGAGCAGTTCTTC.

The V gene is TRBV5-8, the J gene TRBJ1-5, with TRBD1 matching over 8 bases. CDR3 length equals 15 residues. J gave up 6 bases and V 1 base, and 6 bases lay outside the gene matches. Germline V gives CDR1 SGHTS, CDR2 YDEGEE. As DNA, the CDR3 is TGTGCCAGCAGCTTGCCAGGGACAGGAAGTCAGCCCCAGCATTTT. This encodes CASSLPGTGSQPQHF.

The table lists this clone with a count of one. The chain employs TRBV4-1 and TRBJ1-5, with a tentative D call TRBD1 (6 bases). The germline V and J ends were trimmed by 5 bases and 11 bases, with 16 bases remaining between them. Germline V CDR1 and CDR2: MGHRA, YSYEKL. CDR3 size: 13 residues. CDR3 DNA: TGCGCCAGCAGCTCCGGACAGTTTTCGGCCCAGCATTTT. Protein: CASSSGQFSAQHF.

V usage is TRBV5-4 and J usage is TRBJ1-2; D gene uncertain. The length of the CDR3 is 15 residues. Trimming took 0 bases from V and 4 from J, leaving 13 bases between them. CDR1 is SGHNT and CDR2 is YYREEE in the germline V gene (reference sequence). CDR3 DNA sequence: TGTGCCAGCAGCTTGGATTTGAGCAAGAGCTATGGCTACACCTTC. It codes for CASSLDLSKSYGYTF.

The rearrangement uses TRBV5-6 and TRBJ2-5; D ambiguous. CDR3 size: 14 residues. With 6 bases removed from V and 5 bases from J, the gap between germline ends came to 17 bases. Germline V CDR1 and CDR2: SGHDT, YYEEEE. As DNA, the CDR3 is TGTGCCAGCACCAAAGCCCAGCCGAGGGAGACCCAGTACTTC. As protein: CASTKAQPRETQYF.